The rows below give T cell receptor beta chains drawn from one sample of a study of cytomegalovirus exposure and HLA in healthy donors. Produced via immunoSEQ multiplex PCR; TCRdb's table is partial and in-frame only. The data hold tens of thousands of clones, with around 95% observed a single time. Sequenced material: PBMCs. The receptors derive from a man in his late teens or twenties in good health and CMV-seronegative. CDR3s include the opening cysteine and the closing phenylalanine or tryptophan. The D gene is left open where the match is weak.

TRBD1,TRBJ2-1,TRBV2,CASSPRTGGDEQFF,TGTGCCAGCAGTCCGCGGACAGGGGGCGATGAGCAGTTCTTC
TRBD1,TRBJ2-1,TRBV27,CASSLAGGSYNEQFF,TGTGCCAGCAGTTTAGCAGGGGGATCCTACAATGAGCAGTTCTTC
-,TRBJ1-5,TRBV28,CASSKIRTDYSNQPQHF,TGTGCCAGCAGTAAAATTAGGACAGATTATAGCAATCAGCCCCAGCATTTT
TRBD2,TRBJ2-7,TRBV13,CASRKREGSYEQYF,TGTGCCAGCAGGAAGCGGGAGGGCTCCTACGAGCAGTACTTC
-,TRBJ2-2,TRBV19,CASKRGAQYEELFF,TGTGCCAGTAAACGGGGGGCTCAGTACGAGGAGCTGTTTTTT
-,TRBJ1-1,TRBV5-6,CASSLGQYTEAFF,TGTGCCAGCAGCTTGGGCCAGTACACTGAAGCTTTCTTT
TRBD1,TRBJ1-5,TRBV7-8,CASSSGTGGYQPQHF,TGTGCCAGCAGCTCTGGGACAGGGGGCTATCAGCCCCAGCATTTT
-,TRBJ1-1,TRBV10-1,CASRDTLNTEAFF,TGCGCCAGCAGGGACACCTTGAACACTGAAGCTTTCTTT
-,TRBJ1-6,TRBV5-4,CASSLQSFAGNNSPLHF,TGTGCCAGCAGCCTACAATCTTTTGCAGGGAATAATTCACCCCTCCACTTT
-,TRBJ1-2,TRBV18,CASSYDYGYTF,TGTGCCAGCTCCTACGACTATGGCTACACCTTC
TRBD1,TRBJ2-4,TRBV29-1,CSVEESRTGIVQYF,TGCAGCGTTGAAGAGAGTCGGACAGGGATAGTTCAGTACTTC
-,TRBJ2-1,TRBV21-1,CASSKVRLAGGLNEQFF,TGTGCCAGCAGCAAAGTGAGGCTAGCGGGAGGTCTGAATGAGCAGTTCTTC
TRBD2,TRBJ2-1,TRBV19,CASRATLRDVGLAGGAYNEQFF,TGTGCCAGTAGAGCGACTTTACGGGACGTCGGACTAGCGGGAGGGGCCTACAATGAGCAGTTCTTC
TRBD1,TRBJ1-3,TRBV15,CATSRVGTETIYF,TGTGCCACCAGCAGAGTAGGGACAGAGACCATATATTTT
-,TRBJ2-1,TRBV5-4,CASSLSSGNNEQFF,TGTGCCAGCAGCTTATCATCGGGTAACAATGAGCAGTTCTTC
-,TRBJ1-5,TRBV7-2,CASSFAGNNQPQHF,TGTGCCAGCAGCTTCGCAGGGAACAATCAGCCCCAGCATTTT
-,TRBJ2-5,TRBV5-6,CASSLAPSSETQYF,TGTGCCAGCAGCTTGGCCCCTAGCTCCGAGACCCAGTACTTC
-,TRBJ1-1,TRBV25-1,CASSEPQGMNTEAFF,TGTGCCAGCAGTGAACCCCAGGGGATGAACACTGAAGCTTTCTTT
-,TRBJ2-3,TRBV9,CASSVSSTDTQYF,TGTGCCAGCAGCGTAAGCAGCACAGATACGCAGTATTTT
-,TRBJ1-5,TRBV19,CASSMAVYSNQPQHF,TGTGCCAGTAGTATGGCAGTTTATAGCAATCAGCCCCAGCATTTT
-,TRBJ2-1,TRBV11-3,CASSLGGGLYNEQFF,TGTGCCAGCAGCTTAGGTGGCGGGCTCTACAATGAGCAGTTCTTC
-,TRBJ2-1,TRBV30,CASQRTFEEQFF,TGTGCCTCACAACGGACATTTGAGGAGCAGTTCTTC
TRBD1,TRBJ1-1,TRBV11-2,CASSLAWDRGTEAFF,TGTGCCAGCAGCTTAGCCTGGGACAGGGGCACTGAAGCTTTCTTT
TRBD2,TRBJ2-1,TRBV7-2,CASSQGTSGGVYEQFF,TGTGCCAGCAGCCAGGGGACTAGCGGGGGGGTGTATGAGCAGTTCTTC
TRBD1,TRBJ1-1,TRBV7-2,CASSLGGTGTFF,TGTGCCAGCAGCTTAGGGGGGACAGGTACTTTCTTT
-,TRBJ1-4,TRBV5-6,CASSFGSPGEKLFF,TGTGCCAGCAGCTTCGGTTCTCCGGGAGAAAAACTGTTTTTT
-,TRBJ2-3,TRBV5-4,CASSTHRDTDTQYF,TGTGCCAGCAGCACCCACAGGGATACAGATACGCAGTATTTT
TRBD2,TRBJ2-1,TRBV5-4,CASSWTSGVNEQFF,TGTGCCAGCAGCTGGACTAGCGGGGTCAATGAGCAGTTCTTC
TRBD2,TRBJ2-5,TRBV2,CASSGDYLETQYF,TGTGCCAGCAGTGGGGACTATCTAGAGACCCAGTACTTC